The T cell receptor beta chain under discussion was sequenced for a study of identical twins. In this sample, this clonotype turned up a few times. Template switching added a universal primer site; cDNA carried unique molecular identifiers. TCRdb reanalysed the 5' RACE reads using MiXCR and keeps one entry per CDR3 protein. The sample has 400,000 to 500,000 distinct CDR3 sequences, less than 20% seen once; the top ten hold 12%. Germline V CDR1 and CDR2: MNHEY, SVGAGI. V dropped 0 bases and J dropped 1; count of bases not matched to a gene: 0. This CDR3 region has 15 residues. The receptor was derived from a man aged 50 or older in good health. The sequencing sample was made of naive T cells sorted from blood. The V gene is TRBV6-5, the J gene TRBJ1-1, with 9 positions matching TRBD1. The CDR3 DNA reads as TGTGCCAGCAGTTACTCGGACAGGGGGAACACTGAAGCTTTCTTT. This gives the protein CASSYSDRGNTEAFF.